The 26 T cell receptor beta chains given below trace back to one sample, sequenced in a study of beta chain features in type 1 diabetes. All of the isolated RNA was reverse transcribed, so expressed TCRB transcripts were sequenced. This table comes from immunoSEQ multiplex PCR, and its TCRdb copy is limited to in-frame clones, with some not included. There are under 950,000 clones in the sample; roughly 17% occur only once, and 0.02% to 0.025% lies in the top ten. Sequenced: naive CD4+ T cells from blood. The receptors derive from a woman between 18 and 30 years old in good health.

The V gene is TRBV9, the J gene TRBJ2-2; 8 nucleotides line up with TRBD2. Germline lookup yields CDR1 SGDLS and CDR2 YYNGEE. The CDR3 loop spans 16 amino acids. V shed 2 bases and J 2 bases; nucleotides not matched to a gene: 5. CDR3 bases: TGTGCCAGCAGCGTCTTAGCGGGACTTAACACCGGGGAGCTGTTTTTT. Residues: CASSVLAGLNTGELFF.

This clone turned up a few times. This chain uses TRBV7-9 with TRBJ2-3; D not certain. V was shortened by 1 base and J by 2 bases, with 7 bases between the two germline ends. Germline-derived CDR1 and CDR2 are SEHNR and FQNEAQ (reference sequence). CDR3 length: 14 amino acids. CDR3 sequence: CASSLVLHTDTQYF. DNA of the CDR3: TGTGCCAGCAGCTTAGTCCTGCACACAGATACGCAGTATTTT.

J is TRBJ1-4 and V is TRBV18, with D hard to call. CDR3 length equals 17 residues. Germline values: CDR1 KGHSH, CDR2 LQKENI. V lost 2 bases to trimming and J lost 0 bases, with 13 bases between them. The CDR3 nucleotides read TGTGCCAGCTCACCAATGGGCACGGTTGCAACTAATGAAAAACTGTTTTTT. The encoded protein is CASSPMGTVATNEKLFF.

The CDR3 nucleotides are TGTGCCAGCAGTTTAGACAGACACTATGGCTACACCTTC. This encodes CASSLDRHYGYTF. The V call is TRBV28, the J call TRBJ1-2, with D possibly TRBD1 on 5 matching bases. The CDR3 has 13 residues. V lost 2 bases and J 3 bases, leaving 7 bases between the germline ends. From germline, CDR1 is MDHEN and CDR2 SYDVKM.

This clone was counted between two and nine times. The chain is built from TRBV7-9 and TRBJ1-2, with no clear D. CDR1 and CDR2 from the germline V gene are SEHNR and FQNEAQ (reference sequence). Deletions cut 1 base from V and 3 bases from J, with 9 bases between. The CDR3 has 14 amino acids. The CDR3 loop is CASSLEADDYGYTF. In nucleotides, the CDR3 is TGTGCCAGCAGCTTAGAGGCGGACGACTATGGCTACACCTTC.

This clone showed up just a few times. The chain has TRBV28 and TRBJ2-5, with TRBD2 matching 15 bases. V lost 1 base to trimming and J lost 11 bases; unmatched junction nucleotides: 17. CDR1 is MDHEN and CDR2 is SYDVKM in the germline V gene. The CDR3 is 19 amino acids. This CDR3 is CASSLSRDPRTSGRGEQYF. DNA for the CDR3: TGTGCCAGCAGTTTATCCCGGGACCCCAGGACTAGCGGGAGGGGTGAGCAGTACTTC.

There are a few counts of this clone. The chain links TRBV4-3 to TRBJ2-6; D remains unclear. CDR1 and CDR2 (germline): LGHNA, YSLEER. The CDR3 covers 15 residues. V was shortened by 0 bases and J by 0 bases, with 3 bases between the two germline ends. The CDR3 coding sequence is TGCGCCAGCAGCCAAGAATACTCTGGGGCCAACGTCCTGACTTTC. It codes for CASSQEYSGANVLTF.

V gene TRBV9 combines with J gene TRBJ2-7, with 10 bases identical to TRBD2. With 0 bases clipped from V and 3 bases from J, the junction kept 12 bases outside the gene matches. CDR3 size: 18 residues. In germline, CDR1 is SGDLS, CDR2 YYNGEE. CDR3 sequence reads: CASSVGLAGEELSYEQYF. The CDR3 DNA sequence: TGTGCCAGCAGCGTAGGGCTAGCGGGAGAGGAACTAAGCTACGAGCAGTACTTC.

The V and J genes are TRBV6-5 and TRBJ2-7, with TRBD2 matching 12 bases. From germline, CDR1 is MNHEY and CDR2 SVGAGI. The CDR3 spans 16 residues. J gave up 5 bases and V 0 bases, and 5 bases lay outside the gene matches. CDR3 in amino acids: CASSYSVWTSGNEQYF. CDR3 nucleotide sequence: TGTGCCAGCAGTTACTCGGTTTGGACTAGCGGGAACGAGCAGTACTTC.

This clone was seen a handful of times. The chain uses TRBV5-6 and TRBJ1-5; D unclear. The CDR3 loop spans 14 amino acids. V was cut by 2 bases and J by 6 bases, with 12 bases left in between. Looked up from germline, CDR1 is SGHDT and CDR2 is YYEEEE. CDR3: CASSFWGSGQPQHF. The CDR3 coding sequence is TGTGCCAGCAGCTTCTGGGGTTCGGGTCAGCCCCAGCATTTT. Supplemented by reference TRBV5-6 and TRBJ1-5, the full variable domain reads DAGVTQSPTHLIKTRGQQVTLRCSPKSGHDTVSWYQQALGQGPQFIFQYYEEEERQRGNFPDRFSGHQFPNYSSELNVNALLLGDSALYLCASSFWGSGQPQHFGDGTRLSIL.

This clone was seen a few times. DNA of the CDR3: TGCGCCAGCAGCTCTCCTTGGAGCGGGGGGAACATTCAGTACTTC. Its translation: CASSSPWSGGNIQYF. The chain recombines TRBV5-1 with TRBJ2-4, with 9 bases aligning to TRBD2. V was pared by 3 bases and J by 7 bases, with 8 bases of the junction left unmatched. Looked up from germline, CDR1 is SGHRS and CDR2 is YFSETQ. CDR3 length: 15 residues.

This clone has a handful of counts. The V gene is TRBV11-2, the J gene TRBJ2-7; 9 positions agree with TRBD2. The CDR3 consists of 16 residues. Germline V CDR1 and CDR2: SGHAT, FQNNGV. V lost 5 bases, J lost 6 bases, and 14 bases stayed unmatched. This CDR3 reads CASSKLIAGVVGEQYF. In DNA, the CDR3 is TGTGCCAGCAGCAAGCTTATAGCGGGAGTTGTGGGCGAGCAGTACTTC.

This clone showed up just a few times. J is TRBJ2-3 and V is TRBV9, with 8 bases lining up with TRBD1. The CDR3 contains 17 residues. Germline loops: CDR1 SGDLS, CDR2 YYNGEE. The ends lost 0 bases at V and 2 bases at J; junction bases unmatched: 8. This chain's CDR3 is CASSVATRTGFTDTQYF. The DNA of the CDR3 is TGTGCCAGCAGCGTAGCTACTAGGACAGGGTTCACAGATACGCAGTATTTT. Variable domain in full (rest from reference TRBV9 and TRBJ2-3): DSGVTQTPKHLITATGQRVTLRCSPRSGDLSVYWYQQSLDQGLQFLIQYYNGEERAKGNILERFSAQQFPDLHSELNLSSLELGDSALYFCASSVATRTGFTDTQYFGPGTRLTVL.

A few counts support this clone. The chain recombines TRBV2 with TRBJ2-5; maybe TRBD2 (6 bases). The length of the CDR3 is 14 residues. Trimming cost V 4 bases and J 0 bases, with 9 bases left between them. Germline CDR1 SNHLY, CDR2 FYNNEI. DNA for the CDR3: TGTGCCAGCAGTGCCGGGACTTACCAAGAGACCCAGTACTTC. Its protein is CASSAGTYQETQYF. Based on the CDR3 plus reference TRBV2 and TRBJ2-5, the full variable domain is EPEVTQTPSHQVTQMGQEVILRCVPISNHLYFYWYRQILGQKVEFLVSFYNNEISEKSEIFDDQFSVERPDGSNFTLKIRSTKLEDSAMYFCASSAGTYQETQYFGPGTRLLVL.

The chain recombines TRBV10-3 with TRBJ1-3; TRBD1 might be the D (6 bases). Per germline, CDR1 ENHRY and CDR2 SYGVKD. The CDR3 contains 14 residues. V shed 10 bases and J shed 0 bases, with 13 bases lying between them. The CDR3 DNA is TGTGCCAGCAGCCGGGACAACTCTGGAAACACCATATATTTT. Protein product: CASSRDNSGNTIYF.

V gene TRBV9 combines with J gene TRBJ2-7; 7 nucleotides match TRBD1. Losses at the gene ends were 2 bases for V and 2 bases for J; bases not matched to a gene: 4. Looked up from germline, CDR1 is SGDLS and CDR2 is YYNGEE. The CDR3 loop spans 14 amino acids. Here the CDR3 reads CASSVTGQPYEQYF. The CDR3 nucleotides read TGTGCCAGCAGCGTGACAGGGCAACCCTACGAGCAGTACTTC.

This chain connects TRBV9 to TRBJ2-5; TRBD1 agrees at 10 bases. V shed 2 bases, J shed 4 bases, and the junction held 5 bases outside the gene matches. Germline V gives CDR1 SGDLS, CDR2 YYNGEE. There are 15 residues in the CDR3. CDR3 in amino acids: CASSVGTGVPETQYF. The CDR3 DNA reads TGTGCCAGCAGCGTCGGGACAGGGGTTCCAGAGACCCAGTACTTC. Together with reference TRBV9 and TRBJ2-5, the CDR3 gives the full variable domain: DSGVTQTPKHLITATGQRVTLRCSPRSGDLSVYWYQQSLDQGLQFLIQYYNGEERAKGNILERFSAQQFPDLHSELNLSSLELGDSALYFCASSVGTGVPETQYFGPGTRLLVL.

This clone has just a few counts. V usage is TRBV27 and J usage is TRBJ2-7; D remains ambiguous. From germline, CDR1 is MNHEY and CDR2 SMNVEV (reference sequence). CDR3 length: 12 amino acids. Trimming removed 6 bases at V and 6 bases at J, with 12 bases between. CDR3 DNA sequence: TGTGCCAGCAGACTCCCCTTACCCGAGCAGTACTTC. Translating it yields CASRLPLPEQYF.

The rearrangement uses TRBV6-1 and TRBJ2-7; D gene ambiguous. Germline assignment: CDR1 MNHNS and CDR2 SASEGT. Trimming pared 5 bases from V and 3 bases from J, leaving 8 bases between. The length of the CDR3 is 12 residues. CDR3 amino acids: CASSTQRYEQYF. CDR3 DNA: TGTGCCAGCAGTACCCAGCGCTACGAGCAGTACTTC.

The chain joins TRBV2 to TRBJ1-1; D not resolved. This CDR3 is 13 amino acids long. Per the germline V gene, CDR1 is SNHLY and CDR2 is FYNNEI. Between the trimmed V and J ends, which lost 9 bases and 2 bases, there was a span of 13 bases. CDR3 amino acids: CARRFKANTEAFF. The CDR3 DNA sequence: TGTGCCAGAAGATTCAAAGCAAACACTGAAGCTTTCTTT.

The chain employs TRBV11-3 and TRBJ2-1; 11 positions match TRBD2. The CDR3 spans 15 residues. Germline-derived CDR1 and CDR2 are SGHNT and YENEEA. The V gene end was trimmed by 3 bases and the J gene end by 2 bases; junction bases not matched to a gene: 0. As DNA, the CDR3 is TGTGCCAGCAGCTTGGGACTAGCGGCCTACAATGAGCAGTTCTTC. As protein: CASSLGLAAYNEQFF. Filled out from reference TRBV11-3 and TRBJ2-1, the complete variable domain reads EAGVVQSPRYKIIEKKQPVAFWCNPISGHNTLYWYLQNLGQGPELLIRYENEEAVDDSQLPKDRFSAERLKGVDSTLKIQPAELGDSAVYLCASSLGLAAYNEQFFGPGTRLTVL.

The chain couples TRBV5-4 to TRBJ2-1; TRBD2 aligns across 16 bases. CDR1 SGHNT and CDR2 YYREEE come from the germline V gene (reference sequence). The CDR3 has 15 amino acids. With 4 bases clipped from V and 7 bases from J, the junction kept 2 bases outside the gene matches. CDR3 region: CASSKGLAGGNEQFF. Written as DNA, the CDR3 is TGTGCCAGCAGCAAGGGACTAGCGGGGGGGAATGAGCAGTTCTTC.

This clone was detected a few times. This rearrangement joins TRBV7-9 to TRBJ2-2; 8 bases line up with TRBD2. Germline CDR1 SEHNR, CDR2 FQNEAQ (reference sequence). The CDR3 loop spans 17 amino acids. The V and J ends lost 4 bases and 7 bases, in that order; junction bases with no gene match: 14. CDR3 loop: CASSSNLAGLRLGELFF. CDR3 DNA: TGTGCCAGCAGCTCAAACCTAGCGGGCCTCCGCCTCGGGGAGCTGTTTTTT. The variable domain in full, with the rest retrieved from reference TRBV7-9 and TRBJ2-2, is DTGVSQNPRHKITKRGQNVTFRCDPISEHNRLYWYRQTLGQGPEFLTYFQNEAQLEKSRLLSDRFSAERPKGSFSTLEIQRTEQGDSAMYLCASSSNLAGLRLGELFFGEGSRLTVL.

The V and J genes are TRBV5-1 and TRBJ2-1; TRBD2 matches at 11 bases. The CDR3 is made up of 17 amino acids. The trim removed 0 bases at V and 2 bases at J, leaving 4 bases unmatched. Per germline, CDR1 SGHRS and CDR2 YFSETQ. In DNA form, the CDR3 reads TGCGCCAGCAGCTTGGCCGGGACTAGCGGAACCTACAATGAGCAGTTCTTC. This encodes CASSLAGTSGTYNEQFF. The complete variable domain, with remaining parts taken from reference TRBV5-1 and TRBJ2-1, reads KAGVTQTPRYLIKTRGQQVTLSCSPISGHRSVSWYQQTPGQGLQFLFEYFSETQRNKGNFPGRFSGRQFSNSRSEMNVSTLELGDSALYLCASSLAGTSGTYNEQFFGPGTRLTVL.

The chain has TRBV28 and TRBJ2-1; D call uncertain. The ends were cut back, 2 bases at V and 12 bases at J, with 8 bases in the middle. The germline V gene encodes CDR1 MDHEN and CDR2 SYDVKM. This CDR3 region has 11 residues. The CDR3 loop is CASSLGVGQFF. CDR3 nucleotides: TGTGCCAGCAGTTTAGGGGTTGGGCAGTTCTTC.

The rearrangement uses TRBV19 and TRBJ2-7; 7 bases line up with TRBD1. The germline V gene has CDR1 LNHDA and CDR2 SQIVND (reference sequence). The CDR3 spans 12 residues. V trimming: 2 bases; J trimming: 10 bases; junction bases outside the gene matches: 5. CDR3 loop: CASSITGDPQYF. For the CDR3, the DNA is TGTGCCAGTAGTATAACAGGGGATCCTCAGTACTTC.